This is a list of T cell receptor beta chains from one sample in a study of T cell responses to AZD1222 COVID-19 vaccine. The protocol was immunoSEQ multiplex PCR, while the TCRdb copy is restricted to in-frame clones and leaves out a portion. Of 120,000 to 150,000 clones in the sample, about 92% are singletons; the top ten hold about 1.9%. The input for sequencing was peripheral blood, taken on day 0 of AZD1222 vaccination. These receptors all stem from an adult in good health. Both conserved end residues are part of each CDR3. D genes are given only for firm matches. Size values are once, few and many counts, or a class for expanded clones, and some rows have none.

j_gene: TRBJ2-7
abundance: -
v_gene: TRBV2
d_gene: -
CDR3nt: TGTGCCAGCACAGGGGGGTTCCTCTCCTACGAGCAGTACTTC
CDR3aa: CASTGGFLSYEQYF

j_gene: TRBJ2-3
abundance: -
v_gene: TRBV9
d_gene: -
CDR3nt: TGTGCCAGCAGCGTAGAGGGGCAGGGGAGTTTCGGAGATACGCAGTATTTT
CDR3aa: CASSVEGQGSFGDTQYF

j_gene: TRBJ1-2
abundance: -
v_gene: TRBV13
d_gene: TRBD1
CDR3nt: TGTGCCAGCAGCCTCCGGGACAGGGGGCGGCATGGCTACACCTTC
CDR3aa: CASSLRDRGRHGYTF

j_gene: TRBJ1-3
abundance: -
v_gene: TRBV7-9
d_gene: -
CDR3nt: TGTGCCAGCAGCTTAGGGGGCTCTGGAAACACCATATATTTT
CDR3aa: CASSLGGSGNTIYF

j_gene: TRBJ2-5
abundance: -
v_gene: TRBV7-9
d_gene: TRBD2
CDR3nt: TGTGCCAGCAGCTTAGGGCCGGGGGACTACCTACAAGAGACCCAGTACTTC
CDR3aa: CASSLGPGDYLQETQYF

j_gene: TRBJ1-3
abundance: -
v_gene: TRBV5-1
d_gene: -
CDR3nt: TGCGCCAGCAGCTTGACCACAGGTTTACTCTCTGGAAACACCATATATTTT
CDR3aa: CASSLTTGLLSGNTIYF

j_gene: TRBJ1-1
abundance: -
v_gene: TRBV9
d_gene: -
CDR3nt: TGTGCCAGCAGCGTAGCAGTGAACACTGAAGCTTTCTTT
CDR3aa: CASSVAVNTEAFF

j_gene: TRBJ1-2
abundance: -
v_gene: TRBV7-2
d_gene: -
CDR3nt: TGTGCCAGCAGCTTAGCCCCCATTGGAGGTGGCTACACCTTC
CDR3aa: CASSLAPIGGGYTF

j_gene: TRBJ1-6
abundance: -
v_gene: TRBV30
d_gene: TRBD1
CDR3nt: TGTGCCTGCACGACAGGGTTGAATTCACCCCTCCACTTT
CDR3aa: CACTTGLNSPLHF

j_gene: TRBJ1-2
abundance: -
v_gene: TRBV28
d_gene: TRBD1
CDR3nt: TGTGCCAGCAGTACTCAGGGGGCAGGGGGTGGCTACACCTTC
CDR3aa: CASSTQGAGGGYTF

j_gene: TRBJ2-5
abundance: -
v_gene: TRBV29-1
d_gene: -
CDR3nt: TGCAGCGTCCCCGATCGGCAGAGGGAGACCCAGTACTTC
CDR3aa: CSVPDRQRETQYF

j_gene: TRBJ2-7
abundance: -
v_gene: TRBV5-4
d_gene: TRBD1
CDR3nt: TGTGCCAGCAGCTCCCGGACAGGGGGTGACGAGCAGTACTTC
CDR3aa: CASSSRTGGDEQYF

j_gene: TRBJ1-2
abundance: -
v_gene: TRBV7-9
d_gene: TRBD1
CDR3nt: TGTGCCAGCAGCTTAGTACAGGGGGGTGGCTACACCTTC
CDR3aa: CASSLVQGGGYTF

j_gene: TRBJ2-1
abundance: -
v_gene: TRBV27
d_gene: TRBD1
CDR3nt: TGTGCCAGCAGTTTACGTCAGGACAGGGGATACAATGAGCAGTTCTTC
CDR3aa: CASSLRQDRGYNEQFF

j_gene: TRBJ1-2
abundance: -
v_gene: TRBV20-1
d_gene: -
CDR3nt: TGCAGTCCAAGGGCGGACTATGGCTACACCTTC
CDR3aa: CSPRADYGYTF

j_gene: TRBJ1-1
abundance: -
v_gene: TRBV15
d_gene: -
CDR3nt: TGTGCCACCAGCAGAGAGAGGGGTGACACTGAAGCTTTCTTT
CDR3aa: CATSRERGDTEAFF

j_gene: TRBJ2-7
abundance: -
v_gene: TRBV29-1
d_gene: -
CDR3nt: TGCAGCGTTACCTCAGGGCGCGAGCAGTACTTC
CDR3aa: CSVTSGREQYF

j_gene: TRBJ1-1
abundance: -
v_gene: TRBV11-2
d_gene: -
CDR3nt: TGTGCCAGCAGCTTAGTGGGGATTCGACAGATGAACACTGAAGCTTTCTTT
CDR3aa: CASSLVGIRQMNTEAFF

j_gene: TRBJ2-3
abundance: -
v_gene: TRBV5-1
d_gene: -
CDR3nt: TGCGCCAGCAGCGGGGGTGACAGCACAGATACGCAGTATTTT
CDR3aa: CASSGGDSTDTQYF

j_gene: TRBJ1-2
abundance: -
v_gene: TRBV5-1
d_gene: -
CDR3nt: TGCGCCAGCAGCCGTGACATCTCTGGGGACTATGGCTACACCTTC
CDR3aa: CASSRDISGDYGYTF

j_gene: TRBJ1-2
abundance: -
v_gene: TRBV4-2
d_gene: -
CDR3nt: TGTGCCAGCAGCCAAGATCGGGGGAGAAACTATGGCTACACCTTC
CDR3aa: CASSQDRGRNYGYTF

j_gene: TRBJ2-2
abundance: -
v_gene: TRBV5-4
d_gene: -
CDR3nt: TGTGCCAGCAGCTTACAGGGACACACCGGGGAGCTGTTTTTT
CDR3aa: CASSLQGHTGELFF

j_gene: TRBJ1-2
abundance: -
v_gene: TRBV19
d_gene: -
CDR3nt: TGTGCCAGCCGAACGGCCGGGGGATCGGACTATGGCTACACCTTC
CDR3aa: CASRTAGGSDYGYTF

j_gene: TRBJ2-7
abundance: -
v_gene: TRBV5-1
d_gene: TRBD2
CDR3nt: TGCGCCAGCAGCTTGGAGGGCGGGGGGCCGGTTTCCTACGAGCAGTACTTC
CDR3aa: CASSLEGGGPVSYEQYF

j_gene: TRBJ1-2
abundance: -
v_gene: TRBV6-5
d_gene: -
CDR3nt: TGTGCCAGCAGTTACTCGGGGGGTACGGGCTACACCTTC
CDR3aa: CASSYSGGTGYTF

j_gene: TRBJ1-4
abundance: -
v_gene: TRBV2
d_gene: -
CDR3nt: TGTGCCAGCAGTGAAGCGCTTACCCCAACTAATGAAAAACTGTTTTTT
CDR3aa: CASSEALTPTNEKLFF

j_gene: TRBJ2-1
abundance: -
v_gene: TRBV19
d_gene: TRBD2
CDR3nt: TGTGCCAGTAGTGATAGCGGGGGGTTCGACAATGAGCAGTTCTTC
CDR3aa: CASSDSGGFDNEQFF

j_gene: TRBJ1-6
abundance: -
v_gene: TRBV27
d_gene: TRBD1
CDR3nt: TGTGCCAGCAGTTTATATCAGTCAGTAGTGTCGGGGACAGAACATTCACCCCTCCACTTT
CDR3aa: CASSLYQSVVSGTEHSPLHF

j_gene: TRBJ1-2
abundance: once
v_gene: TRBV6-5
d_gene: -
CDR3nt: TGTGCCAGCAGTTACTCGTCAGGGGCGGGTCGCGGCTACACCTTC
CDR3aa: CASSYSSGAGRGYTF

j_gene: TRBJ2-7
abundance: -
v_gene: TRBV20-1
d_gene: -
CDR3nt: TGCAGTGCTAGTAGGCCCCCGGGCTCCTACGAGCAGTACTTC
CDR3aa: CSASRPPGSYEQYF

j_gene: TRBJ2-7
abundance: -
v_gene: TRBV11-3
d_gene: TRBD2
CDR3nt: TGTGCCAGCAGCTTAGAAGGGGGACTAGCGGGAGGGCCCTACGAGCAGTACTTC
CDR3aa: CASSLEGGLAGGPYEQYF

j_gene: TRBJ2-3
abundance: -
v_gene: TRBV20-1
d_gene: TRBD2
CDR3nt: TGCAGTGCTAGTCCGGCTAGCGGGAGGCTGACAGATACGCAGTATTTT
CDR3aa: CSASPASGRLTDTQYF

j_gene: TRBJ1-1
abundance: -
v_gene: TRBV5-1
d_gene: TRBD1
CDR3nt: TGCGCCAGCAGCTCGTCAGGGGGCAGGTCCACTGAAGCTTTCTTT
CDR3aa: CASSSSGGRSTEAFF

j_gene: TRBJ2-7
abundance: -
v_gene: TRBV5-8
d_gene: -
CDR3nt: TGTGCCAGCAGCTTGGAGGACTCCCAAGCCCCCCTTTACGAGCAGTACTTC
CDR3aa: CASSLEDSQAPLYEQYF

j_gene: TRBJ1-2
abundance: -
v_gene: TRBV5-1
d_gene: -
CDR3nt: TGCGCCAGCAGCTCCGCAAAGTCGTGGGGCTACACCTTC
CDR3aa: CASSSAKSWGYTF

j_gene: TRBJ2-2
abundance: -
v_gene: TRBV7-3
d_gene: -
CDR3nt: TGTGCCAGCAGCTTAGACGTCGGCGGGGAGCTGTTTTTT
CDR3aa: CASSLDVGGELFF

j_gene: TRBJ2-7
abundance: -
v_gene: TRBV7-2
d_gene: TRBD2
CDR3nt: TGTGCCAGCAGCGTAGCGGGGGGGTCCTACGAGCAGTACTTC
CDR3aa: CASSVAGGSYEQYF

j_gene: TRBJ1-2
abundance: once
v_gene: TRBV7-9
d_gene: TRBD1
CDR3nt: TGTGCCAGCAGCTTAAGGTCAGGGGGGTATTATGGCTACACCTTC
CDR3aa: CASSLRSGGYYGYTF

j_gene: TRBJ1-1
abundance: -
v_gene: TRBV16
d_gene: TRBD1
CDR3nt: TGTGCCAGCAGCCAATCGCTGAGGGGGCTTGTCGCTGAAGCTTTCTTT
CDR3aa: CASSQSLRGLVAEAFF

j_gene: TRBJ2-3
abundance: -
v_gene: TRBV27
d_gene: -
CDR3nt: TGTGCCAGCAGTTCCAGGGCCGTAACGGATACGCAGTATTTT
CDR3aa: CASSSRAVTDTQYF

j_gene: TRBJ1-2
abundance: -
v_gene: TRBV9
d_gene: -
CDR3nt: TGTGCCAGCAGCCGATCGGGGTTCCCTGGCTATGGCTACACCTTC
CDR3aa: CASSRSGFPGYGYTF

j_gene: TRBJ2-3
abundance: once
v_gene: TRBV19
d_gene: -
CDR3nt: TGTGCCAGTAGTATAGGGGCCTACGTTAGCACAGATACGCAGTATTTT
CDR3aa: CASSIGAYVSTDTQYF

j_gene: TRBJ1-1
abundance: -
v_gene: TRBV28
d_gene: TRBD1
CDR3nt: TGTGCCAGCAGAGACCCGGACAGGGACACTGAAGCTTTCTTT
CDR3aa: CASRDPDRDTEAFF

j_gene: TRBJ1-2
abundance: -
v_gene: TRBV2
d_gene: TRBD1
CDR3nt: TGTGCCAGCAGTTTGGACAGGGGTGGCTATGGCTACACCTTC
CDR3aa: CASSLDRGGYGYTF